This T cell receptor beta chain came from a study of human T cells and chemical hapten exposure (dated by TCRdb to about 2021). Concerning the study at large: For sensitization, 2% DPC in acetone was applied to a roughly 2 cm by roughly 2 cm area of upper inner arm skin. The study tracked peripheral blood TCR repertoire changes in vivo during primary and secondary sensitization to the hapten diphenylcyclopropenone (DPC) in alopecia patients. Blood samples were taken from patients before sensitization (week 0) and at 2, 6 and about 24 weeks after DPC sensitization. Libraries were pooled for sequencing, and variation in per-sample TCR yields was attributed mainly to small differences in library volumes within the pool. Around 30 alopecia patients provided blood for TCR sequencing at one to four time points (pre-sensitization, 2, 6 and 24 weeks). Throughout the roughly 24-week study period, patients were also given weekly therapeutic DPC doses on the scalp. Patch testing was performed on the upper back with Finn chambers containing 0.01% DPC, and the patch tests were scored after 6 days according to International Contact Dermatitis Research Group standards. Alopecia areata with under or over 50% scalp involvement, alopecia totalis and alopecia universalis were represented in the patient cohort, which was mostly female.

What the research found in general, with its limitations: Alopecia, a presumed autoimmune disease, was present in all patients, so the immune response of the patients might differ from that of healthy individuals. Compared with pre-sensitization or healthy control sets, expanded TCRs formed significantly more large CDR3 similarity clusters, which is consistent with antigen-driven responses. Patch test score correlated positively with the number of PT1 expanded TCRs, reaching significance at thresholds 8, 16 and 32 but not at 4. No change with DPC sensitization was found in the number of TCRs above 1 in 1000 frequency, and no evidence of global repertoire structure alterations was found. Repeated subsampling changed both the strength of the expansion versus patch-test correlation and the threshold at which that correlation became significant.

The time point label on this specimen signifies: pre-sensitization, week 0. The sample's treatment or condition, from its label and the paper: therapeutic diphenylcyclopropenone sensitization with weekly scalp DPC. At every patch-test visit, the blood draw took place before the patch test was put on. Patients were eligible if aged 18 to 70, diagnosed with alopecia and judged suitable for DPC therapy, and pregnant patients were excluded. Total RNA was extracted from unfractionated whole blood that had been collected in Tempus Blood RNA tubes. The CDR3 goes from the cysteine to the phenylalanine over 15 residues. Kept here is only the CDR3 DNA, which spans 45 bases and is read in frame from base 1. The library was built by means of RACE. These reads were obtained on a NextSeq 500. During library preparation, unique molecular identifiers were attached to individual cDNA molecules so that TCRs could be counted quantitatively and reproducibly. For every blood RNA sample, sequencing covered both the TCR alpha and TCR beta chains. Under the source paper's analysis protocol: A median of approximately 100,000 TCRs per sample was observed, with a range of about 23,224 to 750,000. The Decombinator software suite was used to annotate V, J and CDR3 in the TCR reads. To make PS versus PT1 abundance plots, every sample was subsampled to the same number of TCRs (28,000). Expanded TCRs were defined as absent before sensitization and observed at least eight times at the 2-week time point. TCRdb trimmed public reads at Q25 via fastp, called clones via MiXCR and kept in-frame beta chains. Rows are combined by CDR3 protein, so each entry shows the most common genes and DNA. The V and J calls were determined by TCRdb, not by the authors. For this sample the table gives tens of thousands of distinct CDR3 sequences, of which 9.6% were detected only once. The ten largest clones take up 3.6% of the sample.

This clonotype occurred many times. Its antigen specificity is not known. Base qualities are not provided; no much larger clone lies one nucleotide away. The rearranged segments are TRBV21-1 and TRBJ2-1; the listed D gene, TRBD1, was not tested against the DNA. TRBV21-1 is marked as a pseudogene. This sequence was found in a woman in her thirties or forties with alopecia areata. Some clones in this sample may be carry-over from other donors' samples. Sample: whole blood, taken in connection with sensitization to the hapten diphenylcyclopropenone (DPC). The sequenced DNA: TGTGCCAGCAGCAAGCGGGGAGAGGGTGATGATGAGCAGTTCTTC. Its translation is CASSKRGEGDDEQFF.